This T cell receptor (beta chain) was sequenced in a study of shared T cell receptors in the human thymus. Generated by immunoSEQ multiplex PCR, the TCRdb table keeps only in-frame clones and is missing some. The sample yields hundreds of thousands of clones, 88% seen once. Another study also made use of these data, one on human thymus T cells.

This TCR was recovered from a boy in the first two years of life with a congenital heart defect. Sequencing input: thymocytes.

For the CDR3, the DNA is TGCGCCAGCAGCCAAGTTCAACAGGGGTCCCCCTACGAGCAGTACTTC. This gives the protein CASSQVQQGSPYEQYF. This chain links TRBV4-3 with TRBJ2-7, with 7 bases fitting TRBD1. The CDR3 length is 16 residues. Trimming removed 1 base from V and 2 bases from J; junction bases left unmatched: 8. CDR1 and CDR2 from the germline V gene are LGHNA and YSLEER.